These 29 T cell receptor beta chains were all obtained from the same sample, sequenced in a study of CD4 T cell repertoires in COVID-19 (dated by TCRdb to the early 2020s). Sample time point, as interpreted from the label and publication: sample from a COVID-19-recovered individual after infection. Libraries were prepared through the immunoSEQ multiplex PCR assay. The table comes from immuneACCESS by way of TCRdb, which keeps in-frame sequences with V and J called. Part of the clones is missing from these tables; in studies checked, under half for an unresolved V gene and the rest for unknown reasons. The sample includes some 80,000 clones, with approximately 83% observed a single time. The ten most abundant clones make up 0.45% to 0.7% of the sample. The sample in question was CD4+ T cells from peripheral blood, obtained after recovery from COVID-19. These TCRs come from a human donor who had COVID-19.

V and J are TRBV5-1 and TRBJ2-4, with D tentatively TRBD2 (5 bases). Germline loops: CDR1 SGHRS, CDR2 YFSETQ. The CDR3 loop spans 14 amino acids. V was cut by 4 bases and J by 8 bases, with 16 bases left in between. The CDR3: CASSRAGERDIQYF. CDR3 nucleotide sequence: TGCGCCAGCAGCCGCGCCGGGGAGAGAGACATTCAGTACTTC. The full variable domain, with the rest looked up from reference TRBV5-1 and TRBJ2-4, is KAGVTQTPRYLIKTRGQQVTLSCSPISGHRSVSWYQQTPGQGLQFLFEYFSETQRNKGNFPGRFSGRQFSNSRSEMNVSTLELGDSALYLCASSRAGERDIQYFGAGTRLSVL.

The chain employs TRBV5-4 and TRBJ2-2, with TRBD1 identical over 8 bases. Trimming took 2 bases from V and 4 from J; bases not matched to a gene: 4. This CDR3 comprises 15 residues. From germline, CDR1 is SGHNT and CDR2 YYREEE (reference sequence). CDR3: CASSFSGGFTGELFF. The CDR3 DNA reads as TGTGCCAGCAGCTTCTCAGGGGGCTTCACCGGGGAGCTGTTTTTT.

Concerning this clone: At the DNA level, this CDR3 is encoded by other sequences in the same sample as well. DNA for the CDR3: TGTGCCAGCAGTCCCTCCTACGAGCAGTACTTC. Its protein product is CASSPSYEQYF. This chain joins TRBV6-5 and TRBJ2-7; D unclear. Trimming cost V 5 bases and J 0 bases, with 2 bases left between them. Per the germline V gene, CDR1 is MNHEY and CDR2 is SVGAGI. CDR3 length equals 11 residues.

The chain recombines TRBV6-5 with TRBJ2-7, with a tentative D call TRBD1 (5 bases). Per germline, CDR1 MNHEY and CDR2 SVGAGI. The V gene lost 2 bases and the J gene lost 5 bases, with 13 bases spanning the gap. The CDR3 contains 14 residues. CDR3 nucleotide sequence: TGTGCCAGCAGTTACGCGCAGGGTTGGCACGAGCAGTACTTC. It codes for CASSYAQGWHEQYF.

The chain couples TRBV5-1 to TRBJ2-7; TRBD2 aligns across 14 bases. V was clipped by 5 bases and J by 7 bases; unmatched bases: 5. This CDR3 is built from 14 residues. CDR1 and CDR2 from the germline V gene are SGHRS and YFSETQ. This CDR3 reads CASRGLAGGGEQYF. CDR3 DNA: TGCGCCAGCAGAGGACTAGCGGGAGGTGGGGAGCAGTACTTC.

The V call is TRBV19, the J call TRBJ2-1; 9 nucleotides match TRBD2. This CDR3 has 16 amino acids. J gave up 5 bases and V 6 bases, and 11 bases lay outside the gene matches. Germline CDR1 and CDR2: LNHDA and SQIVND (reference sequence). In nucleotides, the CDR3 is TGTGCCAGTAGCACTATGACTAGCGGAGTTGACAATGAGCAGTTCTTC. It yields the protein CASSTMTSGVDNEQFF.

The chain combines TRBV10-1 with TRBJ2-3, with D possibly being TRBD1 (7 bases). Trimming left V 5 bases short and J 6 bases short, with 9 bases between. The germline V gene encodes CDR1 WNHNN and CDR2 SYGVQD (reference sequence). The CDR3 covers 12 residues. The CDR3 is CASSSGGDTQYF. CDR3 DNA sequence: TGCGCCAGCAGTTCAGGGGGGGATACGCAGTATTTT.

This clone has just one count. The chain carries TRBV4-1 and TRBJ2-3; TRBD2 is a possible D gene (6 bases). CDR3 length: 15 residues. V lost 2 bases and J lost 3, with 12 bases in between. The germline V gene has CDR1 MGHRA and CDR2 YSYEKL. The CDR3 DNA follows: TGCGCCAGCAGCCAACTCATCGGGGGAACAGATACGCAGTATTTT. Translating gives CASSQLIGGTDTQYF.

The V gene is TRBV5-5, the J gene TRBJ1-1; TRBD1 might be the D (6 bases). The CDR3 length is 14 residues. Germline V gene lookup returns CDR1 SGHKS and CDR2 YYEKEE (reference sequence). Trimming took 0 bases from V and 7 from J, leaving 13 bases between them. The CDR3 DNA follows: TGTGCCAGCAGCTTGGCCACAGGGCAGGGTGAAGCTTTCTTT. Translating it yields CASSLATGQGEAFF. The entire variable domain, with the rest obtained from reference TRBV5-5 and TRBJ1-1, is as follows: DAGVTQSPTHLIKTRGQQVTLRCSPISGHKSVSWYQQVLGQGPQFIFQYYEKEERGRGNFPDRFSARQFPNYSSELNVNALLLGDSALYLCASSLATGQGEAFFGQGTRLTVV.

The CDR3 DNA follows: TGTGCCATCAGTGGGGGGTGGGGCACTGAAGCTTTCTTT. It is translated as CAISGGWGTEAFF. The chain couples TRBV10-3 to TRBJ1-1; the D gene is possibly TRBD1 (5 bases). CDR1 and CDR2 (germline): ENHRY, SYGVKD. V was clipped by 4 bases and J by 4 bases, with 10 bases between them. CDR3 size: 13 residues.

The chain joins TRBV19 to TRBJ2-2, with 8 bases that match TRBD1. This CDR3 contains 15 residues. V lost 6 bases to trimming and J lost 1 base; unmatched junction nucleotides: 4. The germline V gene has CDR1 LNHDA and CDR2 SQIVND (reference sequence). The DNA for the CDR3 is TGTGCCAGTAGGAGGACAGGGCAGAACACCGGGGAGCTGTTTTTT. It codes for CASRRTGQNTGELFF.

The chain employs TRBV19 and TRBJ2-5; D is perhaps TRBD2 (6 bases). The V and J ends lost 7 bases and 5 bases respectively, with 14 bases between them. The CDR3 has 13 residues. The germline V gene has CDR1 LNHDA and CDR2 SQIVND (reference sequence). CDR3 nucleotide sequence: TGTGCCAGTACCAGACAAGGAGGGGAGACCCAGTACTTC. Its translation is CASTRQGGETQYF.

The chain couples TRBV30 to TRBJ1-6; D is unresolved. V dropped 0 bases and J dropped 4 bases, with 7 bases sitting between them. CDR3 size: 14 residues. CDR1 and CDR2 from the germline V gene are GTSNPN and SVGIG (reference sequence). The CDR3 nucleotides read TGTGCCTGGAGTGTTCAACAGTATAATTCACCCCTCCACTTT. This translates into CAWSVQQYNSPLHF.

The chain uses TRBV11-2 and TRBJ1-2; tentative D call: TRBD1 (5 bases). V lost 3 bases, J lost 8 bases, and 13 bases lay in between. The CDR3 is made up of 13 amino acids. CDR1 SGHAT and CDR2 FQNNGV come from the germline V gene. CDR3 amino acids: CASSFTAGSGYTF. As DNA, the CDR3 is TGTGCCAGCAGCTTCACGGCAGGGAGCGGCTACACCTTC.

The chain recombines TRBV6-6 with TRBJ1-5; TRBD1 matches 9 bases. CDR1 is MNHNY and CDR2 is SVGAGI in the germline V gene (reference sequence). The CDR3 has 13 residues. Trimming cost V 10 bases and J 6 bases; bases outside gene matches: 7. CDR3 DNA sequence: TGTGCCACCTCCGGGACAGGGAGTCAGCCCCAGCATTTT. As protein: CATSGTGSQPQHF.

The V and J genes are TRBV5-1 and TRBJ2-1, with TRBD2 as a possible D gene (6 bases). The CDR3 loop spans 18 amino acids. The germline V gene has CDR1 SGHRS and CDR2 YFSETQ. The V end was cut by 0 bases, the J end by 6 bases, with 22 bases between. CDR3 residues: CASSLAIGRDFTSNEQFF. The CDR3 DNA reads as TGCGCCAGCAGCTTGGCCATCGGGCGGGACTTTACATCCAATGAGCAGTTCTTC.

V is TRBV27 and J is TRBJ2-4; the match to TRBD1 covers 7 bases. V shed 6 bases, J shed 13 bases, and the junction held 12 bases outside the gene matches. This CDR3 is built from 13 residues. Germline-derived CDR1 and CDR2 are MNHEY and SMNVEV (reference sequence). CDR3 loop: CASRRQGLNHQYF. CDR3 sequence (DNA): TGTGCCAGCAGGAGACAGGGTTTGAATCACCAGTACTTC.

The chain employs TRBV5-1 and TRBJ1-2, with D perhaps matching TRBD1 (6 bases). This CDR3 comprises 14 residues. Germline V gene data show CDR1 as SGHRS and CDR2 as YFSETQ. V lost 0 bases and J lost 7, with 13 bases in between. For the CDR3, the DNA is TGCGCCAGCAGCTTGGACAGGGTCTTCCCTGGCTACACCTTC. It yields the protein CASSLDRVFPGYTF.

V usage is TRBV13 and J usage is TRBJ2-1, with D tentatively TRBD1 (5 bases). The CDR3 has 12 residues. Germline V lookup: CDR1 PRHDT, CDR2 FYEKMQ (reference sequence). Trimming took 1 base from V and 9 from J, leaving 7 bases between them. The CDR3 region is CASSLVRGEQFF. DNA for the CDR3: TGTGCCAGCAGCTTAGTTAGGGGTGAGCAGTTCTTC.

V gene TRBV5-1 combines with J gene TRBJ1-1, with unresolved D. V shed 0 bases and J shed 3 bases, with 15 bases lying between them. CDR3 length: 16 residues. Germline V gives CDR1 SGHRS, CDR2 YFSETQ. The CDR3 region is CASSLAPGGRDTEAFF. CDR3 coding DNA: TGCGCCAGCAGCTTGGCCCCAGGAGGGAGGGACACTGAAGCTTTCTTT.

The V and J genes are TRBV19 and TRBJ1-1; D not resolved. The CDR3 has 14 amino acids. V gave up 1 base and J gave up 11 bases, with 17 bases separating them. Per germline, CDR1 LNHDA and CDR2 SQIVND (reference sequence). CDR3 in DNA: TGTGCCAGTAGTATAGGTCCGAACAGTGAGATGGCTTTCTTT. The encoded protein is CASSIGPNSEMAFF.

The chain is built from TRBV5-1 and TRBJ2-3; no clear D. Germline V lookup: CDR1 SGHRS, CDR2 YFSETQ. The V and J ends lost 3 bases and 8 bases respectively, with 10 bases between them. The CDR3 loop spans 12 amino acids. The CDR3 here is CASSSSTGTQYF. The CDR3 DNA follows: TGCGCCAGCAGCTCCAGTACCGGTACGCAGTATTTT.

V usage is TRBV18 and J usage is TRBJ1-2; D gene unclear. CDR1 and CDR2 from the germline V gene are KGHSH and LQKENI. V lost 0 bases and J 4 bases, leaving 6 bases between the germline ends. The CDR3 spans 13 residues. DNA for the CDR3: TGTGCCAGCTCACCACCGGGGAGCTATGGCTACACCTTC. Protein product: CASSPPGSYGYTF.

To note about this clone: The junction shows a germline mismatch at one end, possibly a read error. V and J are TRBV13 and TRBJ1-1; 7 bases map to TRBD1. The CDR3 spans 14 residues. CDR1 is PRHDT and CDR2 is FYEKMQ in the germline V gene (reference sequence). CDR3 coding DNA: TGTGCCAGCACCTTAAGGGGGCGAGACACTGAAGCTTTCTTT. Translation: CASTLRGRDTEAFF.

V gene TRBV10-3 combines with J gene TRBJ2-5; D is undetermined. This CDR3 has 13 residues. Per germline, CDR1 ENHRY and CDR2 SYGVKD. V shed 5 bases and J shed 5 bases, with 12 bases lying between them. The DNA of the CDR3 is TGTGCCATCAGTAGCCTTAAGGAGGAGACCCAGTACTTC. Amino acid sequence: CAISSLKEETQYF.

The chain employs TRBV10-1 and TRBJ2-5; D not certain. The CDR3 consists of 11 residues. Germline lookup yields CDR1 WNHNN and CDR2 SYGVQD (reference sequence). With 3 bases removed from V and 5 bases from J, the gap between germline ends came to 4 bases. The CDR3 protein is CASSDGETQYF. As DNA, the CDR3 is TGCGCCAGCAGTGATGGTGAGACCCAGTACTTC.

The chain joins TRBV7-2 to TRBJ2-3, with a weak D call TRBD2 (5 bases). Per the germline V gene, CDR1 is SGHTA and CDR2 is FQGNSA. The CDR3 has 12 residues. V lost 5 bases, J lost 2 bases, and 5 bases lay in between. The CDR3 DNA is TGTGCCAGCAGCCGGGACACAGATACGCAGTATTTT. Encoded protein: CASSRDTDTQYF.

CDR3 nucleotide sequence: TGTGCCAGCAGCTCAGGACAGGGGTATAACACTGAAGCTTTCTTT. This gives the protein CASSSGQGYNTEAFF. J is TRBJ1-1 and V is TRBV7-9; the match to TRBD1 covers 9 bases. The germline V gene encodes CDR1 SEHNR and CDR2 FQNEAQ (reference sequence). The CDR3 loop spans 15 amino acids. V lost 4 bases, J lost 2 bases, and 5 bases stayed unmatched.

This clone has only a few counts. The CDR3 spells CASSGHRVENSPLHF. In nucleotides, the CDR3 is TGTGCCAGCAGCGGCCACAGGGTGGAGAATTCACCCCTCCACTTT. The chain carries TRBV5-4 and TRBJ1-6; D is possibly TRBD1 (6 bases). The V gene lost 4 bases and the J gene lost 7 bases, with 15 bases spanning the gap. The CDR3 consists of 15 residues. Looked up from germline, CDR1 is SGHNT and CDR2 is YYREEE (reference sequence).